This record looks at one T cell receptor (beta chain) sequence and its context. Study processing details: Quantification of nucleated cells was approximated via reference gene primer amplification. Clones were sequenced by immunoSEQ multiplex PCR, and TCRdb holds only the in-frame ones, with some missing. Clonal size and the V and J genes are those of that table, whereas D and trimming came from the DNA. The sample includes about 110,000 clones, 88% of them seen just once. This sample was included in a study of blood T cell repertoires in COVID-19. Study in general: T cells, B-cell-depleted T cells, or PBMCs supplied cDNA or gDNA.

Sequencing was carried out using peripheral blood. The source is a human donor in a cohort sampled during active COVID-19.

CDR3 bases: TGTGCCAGCAGCCCGGGGAGCGGGAACACTGAAGCTTTCTTT. Its protein is CASSPGSGNTEAFF. The V and J genes are TRBV7-9 and TRBJ1-1; the D is unclear. Germline CDR1 reads SEHNR; CDR2 reads FQNEAQ (reference sequence). The CDR3 runs 14 residues. V was shortened by 5 bases and J by 1 base, with 11 bases between the two germline ends.